Below are 17 T cell receptor beta chains sequenced from a single sample in a study of Ad26.COV2.S vaccination and SARS-CoV-2 variants. Stated treatment: some 19 received Ad26.COV2.S at low or high dose, single or two shots; a few received placebo; per-sample allocation not given. Sampling was performed 63 days after the first vaccine or placebo injection. Measured with immunoSEQ multiplex PCR; TCRdb has only the in-frame clones, and not every one. This repertoire shows around 300,000 clones, around nine tenths found once; its top ten account for approximately 11%. The specimen comprised peripheral blood, sampled in a trial of Ad26.COV2.S vaccine versus placebo. These receptors were obtained from a person between 18 and 65 years old who received the Ad26.COV2.S COVID-19 vaccine or a placebo.

J is TRBJ1-2 and V is TRBV6-5; 7 positions match TRBD1. V dropped 10 bases and J dropped 5; count of bases not matched to a gene: 13. The CDR3 covers 14 residues. Per the germline V gene, CDR1 is MNHEY and CDR2 is SVGAGI. For the CDR3, the DNA is TGTGCCATCCCTCCCCAGGACAGGCGATATGGCTACACCTTC. Translation: CAIPPQDRRYGYTF.

The chain links TRBV15 to TRBJ2-5, with TRBD1 identical over 10 bases. CDR1 and CDR2 from the germline V gene are LNHNV and YYDKDF (reference sequence). V shed 5 bases, J shed 0 bases, and the junction held 15 bases outside the gene matches. The CDR3 is 19 residues long. In DNA, the CDR3 is TGTGCCACCAGCGCCCCCTTGGGACAGGGGACCCAATACCAAGAGACCCAGTACTTC. It codes for CATSAPLGQGTQYQETQYF.

The chain couples TRBV11-2 to TRBJ2-2, with TRBD2 matching 7 bases. Looked up from germline, CDR1 is SGHAT and CDR2 is FQNNGV. The length of the CDR3 is 15 residues. Trimming at V came to 2 bases and at J to 7 bases, leaving 7 bases not matched to a gene. The CDR3 sequence is CASSLFGGSGGELFF. The CDR3 DNA reads as TGTGCCAGCAGCTTATTCGGGGGGTCCGGCGGGGAGCTGTTTTTT.

This rearrangement joins TRBV7-9 to TRBJ1-1, with D possibly matching TRBD1 (6 bases). The CDR3 extends over 14 amino acids. Deletions cut 3 bases from V and 6 bases from J, with 14 bases between. Per the germline V gene, CDR1 is SEHNR and CDR2 is FQNEAQ (reference sequence). The CDR3 bases are TGTGCCAGCAGCTTTCTCACAGGGTACGCTGAAGCTTTCTTT. This translates into CASSFLTGYAEAFF.

This rearrangement joins TRBV20-1 to TRBJ2-5, with TRBD2 matching over 9 bases. The length of the CDR3 is 17 residues. V lost 3 bases, J lost 2 bases, and 13 bases stayed unmatched. The germline V gene has CDR1 DFQATT and CDR2 SNEGSKA (reference sequence). In DNA, the CDR3 is TGCAGTGCTAGTCGCACTCCGGGGCTAGCGGGACAAGAGACCCAGTACTTC. Amino acid sequence: CSASRTPGLAGQETQYF.

The chain couples TRBV3-1 (or the pseudogene TRBV3-2) to TRBJ1-2, with D tentatively TRBD1 (6 bases). The CDR3 covers 15 residues. Germline loops: CDR1 LGHDT, CDR2 YNNKEL (reference sequence). V shed 3 bases and J shed 4 bases, with 15 bases lying between them. Here the CDR3 DNA reads TGTGCCAGCAGCCAGGGATGGACAGTCCCCTATGGCTACACCTTC. It is translated as CASSQGWTVPYGYTF.

This rearrangement joins TRBV6-5 to TRBJ2-5; 9 nucleotides line up with TRBD1. This CDR3 is 15 amino acids long. Germline CDR1 reads MNHEY; CDR2 reads SVGAGI. Unmatched junction bases numbered 4, after V lost 0 bases and J lost 5 bases. In DNA, the CDR3 is TGTGCCAGCAGTTACTCCGGGACAGGGCCGGAGACCCAGTACTTC. This gives the protein CASSYSGTGPETQYF.

The V call is TRBV4-3, the J call TRBJ1-4, with D unclear. Germline CDR1 and CDR2: LGHNA and YSLEER. The V gene lost 0 bases and the J gene lost 7 bases, with 6 bases spanning the gap. The CDR3 has 13 residues. For the CDR3, the DNA is TGCGCCAGCAGCCAAGAGGTCCGTGAAAAACTGTTTTTT. As protein: CASSQEVREKLFF.

This chain uses TRBV24-1 with TRBJ2-1; tentative D call: TRBD1 (6 bases). There are 11 residues in the CDR3. Trimming removed 7 bases at V and 8 bases at J, with 8 bases between. Germline V gene data show CDR1 as KGHDR and CDR2 as SFDVKD. CDR3 residues: CATRQGHEQFF. The CDR3 DNA reads as TGTGCCACCAGACAGGGACATGAGCAGTTCTTC.

This clone has just a few counts. CDR3 loop: CASRRQTGELFF. In DNA, the CDR3 is TGTGCCAGCAGGAGGCAGACCGGGGAGCTGTTTTTT. This chain joins TRBV5-6 and TRBJ2-2; no reliable D call. The V end was cut by 5 bases, the J end by 5 bases, with 7 bases between. The CDR3 totals 12 residues. CDR1 and CDR2 (germline): SGHDT, YYEEEE.

This clone showed up just once. This chain uses TRBV28 with TRBJ1-2, with 10 bases that match TRBD1. The CDR3 loop spans 17 amino acids. J lost 4 bases, V lost 6 bases, and 14 bases had no gene match. From germline, CDR1 is MDHEN and CDR2 SYDVKM. This chain's CDR3 is CASRSSGQGVGGYGYTF. In DNA, the CDR3 is TGTGCCAGCAGGTCCTCCGGACAGGGGGTTGGTGGCTATGGCTACACCTTC.

This chain joins TRBV4-3 and TRBJ2-7, with D perhaps matching TRBD1 (6 bases). With 2 bases removed from V and 6 bases from J, the gap between germline ends came to 29 bases. Germline lookup yields CDR1 LGHNA and CDR2 YSLEER. This CDR3 spans 19 amino acids. DNA of the CDR3: TGCGCCAGCAGCCAATTATATGGTACAGGGCAAGGGCTTAGGGGCGAGCAGTACTTC. This codes for CASSQLYGTGQGLRGEQYF.

The chain is built from TRBV14 and TRBJ2-1; perhaps TRBD2 as D (6 bases). This CDR3 is built from 13 residues. Per the germline V gene, CDR1 is SGHDN and CDR2 is FVKESK. V dropped 11 bases and J dropped 3 bases, with 14 bases sitting between them. The CDR3 loop is CAVGLANYNEQFF. CDR3 coding DNA: TGTGCCGTCGGGCTAGCGAACTACAATGAGCAGTTCTTC.

The V and J genes are TRBV4-2 and TRBJ1-2; weak D call: TRBD1 (6 bases). Germline values: CDR1 LGHNA, CDR2 YNFKEQ. This CDR3 is 19 amino acids long. V lost 4 bases to trimming and J lost 2 bases, with 26 bases between them. The CDR3: CASSRSPGDTFNVNYGYTF. The CDR3 DNA is TGTGCCAGCAGCCGCTCCCCTGGGGACACTTTCAATGTGAACTATGGCTACACCTTC.

This clone was detected once. This chain joins TRBV28 and TRBJ1-1, with D tentatively TRBD1 (5 bases). V was pared by 3 bases and J by 0 bases, with 14 bases between. Germline CDR1 and CDR2: MDHEN and SYDVKM. The CDR3 extends over 16 amino acids. DNA of the CDR3: TGTGCCAGCAGTTTGCCGGCAGGGACCCTGAACACTGAAGCTTTCTTT. It specifies CASSLPAGTLNTEAFF.

The chain is built from TRBV7-2 and TRBJ1-1; D remains ambiguous. CDR1 is SGHTA, CDR2 FQGNSA, per germline. V lost 2 bases, J lost 4 bases, and 5 bases lay in between. CDR3 length equals 12 residues. The CDR3 nucleotides read TGTGCCAGCAGCTTATCTGGCACTGAAGCTTTCTTT. Its translation is CASSLSGTEAFF.

The chain couples TRBV15 to TRBJ1-3; tentatively, D is TRBD1 (5 bases). CDR1 is LNHNV, CDR2 YYDKDF, per germline (reference sequence). CDR3 length: 16 amino acids. V lost 5 bases, J lost 2 bases, and 16 bases lay in between. The CDR3 nucleotides read TGTGCCACCAGCGGGAGCAGGGCGGTCCCTGGAAACACCATATATTTT. Translation gives CATSGSRAVPGNTIYF.